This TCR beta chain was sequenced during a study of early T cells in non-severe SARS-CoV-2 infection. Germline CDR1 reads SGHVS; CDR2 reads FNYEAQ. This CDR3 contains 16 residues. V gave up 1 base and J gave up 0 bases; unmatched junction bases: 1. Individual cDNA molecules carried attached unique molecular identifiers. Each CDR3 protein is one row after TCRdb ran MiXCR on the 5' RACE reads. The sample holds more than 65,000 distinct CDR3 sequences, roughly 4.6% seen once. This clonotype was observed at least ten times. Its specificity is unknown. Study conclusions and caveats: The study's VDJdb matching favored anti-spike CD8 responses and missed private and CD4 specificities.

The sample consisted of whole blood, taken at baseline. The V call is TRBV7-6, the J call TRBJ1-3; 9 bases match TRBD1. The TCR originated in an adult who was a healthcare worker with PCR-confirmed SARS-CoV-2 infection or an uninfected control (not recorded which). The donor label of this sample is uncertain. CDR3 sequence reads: CASSLGDRVSGNTIYF. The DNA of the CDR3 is TGTGCCAGCAGCTTAGGGGACAGGGTCTCTGGAAACACCATATATTTT.